This note documents a single TCR beta chain sequence. Here immunoSEQ multiplex PCR was the method, and the copy in TCRdb shows in-frame clones only, minus some. The sample has 140,000 or so clones, around 83% seen once. Germline CDR1 MNHNY, CDR2 SVGAGI (reference sequence). V was pared by 5 bases and J by 4 bases, with 16 bases of the junction left unmatched. CDR3 length: 17 amino acids. These data are taken from a study of blood T cell repertoires in COVID-19. The rearrangement uses TRBV6-6 and TRBJ1-2; 7 nucleotides line up with TRBD1. This receptor was obtained from a woman aged 80 or over with acute or convalescent COVID-19. Material for sequencing was peripheral blood. CDR3 loop: CASSPTPGQQTAYGYTF. CDR3 DNA sequence: TGTGCCAGCAGTCCCACCCCGGGACAGCAGACGGCCTATGGCTACACCTTC.